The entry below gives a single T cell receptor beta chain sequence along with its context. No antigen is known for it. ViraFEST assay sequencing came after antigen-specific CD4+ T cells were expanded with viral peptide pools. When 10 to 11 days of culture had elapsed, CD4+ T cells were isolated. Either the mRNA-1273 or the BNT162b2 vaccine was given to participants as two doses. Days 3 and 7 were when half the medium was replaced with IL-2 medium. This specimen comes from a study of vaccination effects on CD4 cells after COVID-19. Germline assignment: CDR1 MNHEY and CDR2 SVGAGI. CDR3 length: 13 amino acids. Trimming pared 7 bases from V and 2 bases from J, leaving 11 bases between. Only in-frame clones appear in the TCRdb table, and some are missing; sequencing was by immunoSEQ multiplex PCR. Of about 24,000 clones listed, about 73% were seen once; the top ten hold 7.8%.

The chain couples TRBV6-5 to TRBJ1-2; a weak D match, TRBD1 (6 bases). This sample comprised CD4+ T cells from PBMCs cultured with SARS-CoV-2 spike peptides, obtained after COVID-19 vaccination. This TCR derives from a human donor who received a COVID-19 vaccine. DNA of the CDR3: TGTGCCAGCACAACAGGGTTCAACTATGGCTACACCTTC. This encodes CASTTGFNYGYTF.